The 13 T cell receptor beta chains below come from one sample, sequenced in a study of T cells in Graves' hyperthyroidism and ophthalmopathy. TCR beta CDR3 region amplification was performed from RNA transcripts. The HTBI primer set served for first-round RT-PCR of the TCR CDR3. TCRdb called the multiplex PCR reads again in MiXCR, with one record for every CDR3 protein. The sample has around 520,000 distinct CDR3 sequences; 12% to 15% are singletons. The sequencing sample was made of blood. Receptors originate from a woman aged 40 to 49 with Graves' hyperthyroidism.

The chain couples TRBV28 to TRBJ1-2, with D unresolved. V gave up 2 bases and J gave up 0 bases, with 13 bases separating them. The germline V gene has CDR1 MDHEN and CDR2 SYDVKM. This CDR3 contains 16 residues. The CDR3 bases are TGTGCCAGCAGTTTAGCTCCTTACCGGACTAACTATGGCTACACCTTC. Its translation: CASSLAPYRTNYGYTF.

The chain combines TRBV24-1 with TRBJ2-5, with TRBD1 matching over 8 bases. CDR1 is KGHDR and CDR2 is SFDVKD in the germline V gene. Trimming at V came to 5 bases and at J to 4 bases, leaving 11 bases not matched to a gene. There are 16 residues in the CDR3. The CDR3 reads CATSGGQAKDGETQYF. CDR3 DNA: TGTGCCACCAGTGGGGGACAGGCCAAGGATGGAGAGACCCAGTACTTC.

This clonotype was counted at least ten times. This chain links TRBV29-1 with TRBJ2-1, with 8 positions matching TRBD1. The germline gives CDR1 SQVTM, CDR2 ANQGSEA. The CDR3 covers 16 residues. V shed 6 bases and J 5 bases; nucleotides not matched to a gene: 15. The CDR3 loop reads CSVNRTPGQVDNEQFF. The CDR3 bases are TGCAGCGTGAACCGGACTCCGGGACAGGTAGACAATGAGCAGTTCTTC.

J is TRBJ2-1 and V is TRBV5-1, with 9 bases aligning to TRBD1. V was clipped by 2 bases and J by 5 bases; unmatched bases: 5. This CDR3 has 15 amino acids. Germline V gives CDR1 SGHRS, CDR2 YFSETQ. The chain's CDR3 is CASSFRDRVDNEQFF. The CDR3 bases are TGCGCCAGCAGCTTCCGGGACAGGGTCGACAATGAGCAGTTCTTC.

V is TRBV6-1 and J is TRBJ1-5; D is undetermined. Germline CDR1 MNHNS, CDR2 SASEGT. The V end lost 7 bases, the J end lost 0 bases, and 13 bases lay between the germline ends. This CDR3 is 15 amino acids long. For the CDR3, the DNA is TGTGCCAGCAAGAGAGGGCTAGATAGCAATCAGCCCCAGCATTTT. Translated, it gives CASKRGLDSNQPQHF.

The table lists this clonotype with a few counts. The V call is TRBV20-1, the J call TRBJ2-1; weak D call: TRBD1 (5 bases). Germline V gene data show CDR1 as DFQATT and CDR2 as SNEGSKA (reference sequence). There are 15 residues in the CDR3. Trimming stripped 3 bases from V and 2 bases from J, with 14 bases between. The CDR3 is CSARAQGRPYNEQFF. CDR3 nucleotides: TGCAGTGCTAGGGCCCAGGGTAGGCCCTACAATGAGCAGTTCTTC.

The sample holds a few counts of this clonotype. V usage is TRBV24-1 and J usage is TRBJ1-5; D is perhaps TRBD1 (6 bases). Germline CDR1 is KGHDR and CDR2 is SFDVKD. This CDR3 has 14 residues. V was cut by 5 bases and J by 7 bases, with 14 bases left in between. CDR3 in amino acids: CATSARGPEQPQHF. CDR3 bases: TGTGCCACCAGTGCGCGGGGGCCGGAACAGCCCCAGCATTTT.

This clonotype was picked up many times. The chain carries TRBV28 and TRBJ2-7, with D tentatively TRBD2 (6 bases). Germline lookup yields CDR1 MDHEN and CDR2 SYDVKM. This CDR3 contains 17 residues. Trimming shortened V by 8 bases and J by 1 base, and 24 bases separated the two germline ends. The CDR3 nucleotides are TGTGCCAGCTCACCCCTAGGACTAACTGAATCGTCCTACGAGCAGTACTTC. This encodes CASSPLGLTESSYEQYF.

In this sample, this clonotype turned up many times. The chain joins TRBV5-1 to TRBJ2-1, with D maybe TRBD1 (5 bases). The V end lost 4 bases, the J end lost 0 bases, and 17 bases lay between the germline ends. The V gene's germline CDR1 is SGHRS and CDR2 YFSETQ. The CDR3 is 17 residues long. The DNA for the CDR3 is TGCGCCAGCAGCCCCGTCCCCACAGACAGCTCCTACAATGAGCAGTTCTTC. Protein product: CASSPVPTDSSYNEQFF.

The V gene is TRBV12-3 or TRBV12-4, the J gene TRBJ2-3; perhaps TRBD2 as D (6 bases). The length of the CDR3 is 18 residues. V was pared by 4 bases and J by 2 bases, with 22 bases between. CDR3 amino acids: CASSSPPLLADTTDTQYF. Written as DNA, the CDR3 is TGTGCCAGCAGTTCCCCCCCCCTTTTAGCGGATACCACAGATACGCAGTATTTT.

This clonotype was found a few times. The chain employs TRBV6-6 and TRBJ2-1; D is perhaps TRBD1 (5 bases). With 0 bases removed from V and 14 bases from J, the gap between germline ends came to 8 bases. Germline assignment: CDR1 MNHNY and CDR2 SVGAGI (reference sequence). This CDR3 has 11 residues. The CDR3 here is CASSYSGDKFF. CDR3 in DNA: TGTGCCAGCAGTTACTCAGGGGATAAGTTCTTC.

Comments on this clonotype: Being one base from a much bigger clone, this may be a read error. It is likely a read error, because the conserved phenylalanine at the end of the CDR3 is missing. The CDR3 DNA sequence: TGTGCCAGCAGCTCCACAGGAGGCAATCAGCCCCAGCATTTG. Residues: CASSSTGGNQPQHL. The chain couples TRBV7-8 to TRBJ1-5; maybe TRBD1 (5 bases). V dropped 4 bases and J dropped 2 bases, with 9 bases sitting between them. CDR1 is SGHVS, CDR2 FQNEAQ, per germline. The CDR3 consists of 14 residues.

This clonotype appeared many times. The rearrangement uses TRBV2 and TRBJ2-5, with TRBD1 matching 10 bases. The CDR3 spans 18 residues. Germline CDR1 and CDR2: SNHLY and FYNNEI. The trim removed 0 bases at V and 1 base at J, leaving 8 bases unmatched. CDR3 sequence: CASSEALGQGDPQETQYF. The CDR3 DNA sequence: TGTGCCAGCAGTGAAGCGCTCGGACAGGGGGATCCCCAAGAGACCCAGTACTTC. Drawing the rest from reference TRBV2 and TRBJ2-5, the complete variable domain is EPEVTQTPSHQVTQMGQEVILRCVPISNHLYFYWYRQILGQKVEFLVSFYNNEISEKSEIFDDQFSVERPDGSNFTLKIRSTKLEDSAMYFCASSEALGQGDPQETQYFGPGTRLLVL.